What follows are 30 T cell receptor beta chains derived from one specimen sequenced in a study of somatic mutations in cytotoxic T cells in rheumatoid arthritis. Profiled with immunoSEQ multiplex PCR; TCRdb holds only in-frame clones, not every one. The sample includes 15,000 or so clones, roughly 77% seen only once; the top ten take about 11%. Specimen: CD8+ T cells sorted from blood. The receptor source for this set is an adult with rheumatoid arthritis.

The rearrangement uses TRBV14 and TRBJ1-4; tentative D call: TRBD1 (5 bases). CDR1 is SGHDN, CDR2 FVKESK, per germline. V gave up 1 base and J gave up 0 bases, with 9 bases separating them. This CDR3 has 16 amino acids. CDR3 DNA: TGTGCCAGCAGCCAAGGGACCAGGGCAACTAATGAAAAACTGTTTTTT. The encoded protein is CASSQGTRATNEKLFF. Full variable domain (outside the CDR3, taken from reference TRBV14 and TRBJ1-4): EAGVTQFPSHSVIEKGQTVTLRCDPISGHDNLYWYRRVMGKEIKFLLHFVKESKQDESGMPNNRFLAERTGGTYSTLKVQPAELEDSGVYFCASSQGTRATNEKLFFGSGTQLSVL.

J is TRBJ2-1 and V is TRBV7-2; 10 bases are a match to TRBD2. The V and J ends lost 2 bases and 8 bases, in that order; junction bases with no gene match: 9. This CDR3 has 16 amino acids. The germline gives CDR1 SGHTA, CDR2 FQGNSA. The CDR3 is CASSLHSGGRTYEQFF. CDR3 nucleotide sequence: TGTGCCAGCAGCTTACATAGCGGGGGGCGGACTTATGAGCAGTTCTTC.

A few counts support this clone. The CDR3 spells CASSLGGNEQFF. The CDR3 coding sequence is TGTGCCAGCAGTCTCGGGGGGAATGAGCAGTTCTTC. The chain carries TRBV27 and TRBJ2-1; 7 bases are shared with TRBD2. J gave up 7 bases and V 5 bases, and 2 bases lay outside the gene matches. In germline, CDR1 is MNHEY, CDR2 SMNVEV (reference sequence). This CDR3 contains 12 residues.

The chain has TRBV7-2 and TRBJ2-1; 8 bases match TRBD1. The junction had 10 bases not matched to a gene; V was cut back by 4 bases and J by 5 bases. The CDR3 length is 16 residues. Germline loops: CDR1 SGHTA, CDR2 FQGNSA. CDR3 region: CASSYSPGQVDNEQFF. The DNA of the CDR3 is TGTGCCAGCAGCTATTCACCGGGACAGGTTGACAATGAGCAGTTCTTC.

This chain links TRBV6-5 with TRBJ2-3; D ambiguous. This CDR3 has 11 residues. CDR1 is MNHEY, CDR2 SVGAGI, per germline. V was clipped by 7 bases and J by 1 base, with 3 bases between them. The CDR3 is CASIGTDTQYF. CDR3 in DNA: TGTGCCAGCATCGGCACAGATACGCAGTATTTT.

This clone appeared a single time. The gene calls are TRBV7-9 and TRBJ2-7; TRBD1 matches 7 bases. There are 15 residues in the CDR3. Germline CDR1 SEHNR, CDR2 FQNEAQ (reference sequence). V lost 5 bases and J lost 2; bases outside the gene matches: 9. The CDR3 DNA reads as TGTGCCAGCAGCCACAAGGACAGGAGCCCCTACGAGCAGTACTTC. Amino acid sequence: CASSHKDRSPYEQYF.

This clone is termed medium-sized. CDR3 region: CASSEGRILKDEQFF. The CDR3 DNA sequence: TGTGCCAGCAGTGAAGGCAGGATCCTAAAGGATGAGCAGTTCTTC. The J gene is TRBJ2-1, the V gene TRBV2; no definite D call. This CDR3 spans 15 amino acids. V lost 1 base and J lost 8, with 15 bases in between. Germline V gives CDR1 SNHLY, CDR2 FYNNEI.

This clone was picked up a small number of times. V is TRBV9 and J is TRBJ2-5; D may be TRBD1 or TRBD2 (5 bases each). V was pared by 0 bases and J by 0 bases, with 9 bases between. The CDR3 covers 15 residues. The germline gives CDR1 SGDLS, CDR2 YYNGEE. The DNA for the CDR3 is TGTGCCAGCAGCGTAGATTTGGGGGACCAAGAGACCCAGTACTTC. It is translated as CASSVDLGDQETQYF.

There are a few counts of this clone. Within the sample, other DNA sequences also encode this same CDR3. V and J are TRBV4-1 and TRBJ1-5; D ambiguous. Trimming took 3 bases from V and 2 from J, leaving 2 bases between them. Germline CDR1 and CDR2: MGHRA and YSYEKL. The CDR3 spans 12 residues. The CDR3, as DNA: TGCGCCAGCAGCCAGGGCAATCAGCCCCAGCATTTT. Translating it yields CASSQGNQPQHF.

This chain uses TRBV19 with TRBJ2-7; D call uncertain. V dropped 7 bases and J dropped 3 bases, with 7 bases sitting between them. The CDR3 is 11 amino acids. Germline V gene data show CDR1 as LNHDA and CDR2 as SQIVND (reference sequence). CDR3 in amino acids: CASTQGYEQYF. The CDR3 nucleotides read TGTGCCAGTACCCAAGGCTACGAGCAGTACTTC. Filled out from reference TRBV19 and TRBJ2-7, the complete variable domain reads DGGITQSPKYLFRKEGQNVTLSCEQNLNHDAMYWYRQDPGQGLRLIYYSQIVNDFQKGDIAEGYSVSREKKESFPLTVTSAQKNPTAFYLCASTQGYEQYFGPGTRLTVT.

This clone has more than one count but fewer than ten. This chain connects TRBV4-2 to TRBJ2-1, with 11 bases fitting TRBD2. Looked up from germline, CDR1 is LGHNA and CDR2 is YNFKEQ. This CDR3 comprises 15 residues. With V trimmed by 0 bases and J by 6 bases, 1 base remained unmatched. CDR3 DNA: TGTGCCAGCAGCCAAGATAGCGGGGGGGCCAATGAGCAGTTCTTC. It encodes CASSQDSGGANEQFF.

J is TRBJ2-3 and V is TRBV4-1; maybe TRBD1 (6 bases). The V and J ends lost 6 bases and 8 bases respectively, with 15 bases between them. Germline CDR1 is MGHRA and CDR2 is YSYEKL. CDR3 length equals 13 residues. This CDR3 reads CASRATGSGTQYF. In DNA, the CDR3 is TGCGCCAGCAGGGCCACAGGGTCTGGTACGCAGTATTTT.

The CDR3 region is CASSIYDYSGNTIYF. CDR3 DNA sequence: TGTGCCAGTAGTATATATGACTACTCTGGAAACACCATATATTTT. The chain links TRBV19 to TRBJ1-3; unclear D gene. The ends were cut back, 2 bases at V and 0 bases at J, with 8 bases in the middle. The CDR3 extends over 15 amino acids. The germline CDR1 and CDR2 sequences are LNHDA and SQIVND (reference sequence).

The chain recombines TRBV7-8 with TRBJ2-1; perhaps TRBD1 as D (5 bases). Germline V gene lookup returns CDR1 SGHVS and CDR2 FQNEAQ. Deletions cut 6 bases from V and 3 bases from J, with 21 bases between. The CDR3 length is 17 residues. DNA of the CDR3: TGTGCCAGCAGGTCAAGCCCCGAAAAGACAGACTACAATGAGCAGTTCTTC. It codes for CASRSSPEKTDYNEQFF.

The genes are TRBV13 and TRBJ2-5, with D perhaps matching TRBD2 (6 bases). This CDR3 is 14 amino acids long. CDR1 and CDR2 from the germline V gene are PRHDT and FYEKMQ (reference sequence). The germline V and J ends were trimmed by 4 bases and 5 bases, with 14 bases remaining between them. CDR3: CASSYLSGDETQYF. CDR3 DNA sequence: TGTGCCAGCAGCTATCTCTCGGGGGATGAGACCCAGTACTTC.

CDR3 residues: CASSTPLGAKNIQYF. The DNA for the CDR3 is TGTGCCAGTAGTACCCCCTTGGGGGCCAAAAACATTCAGTACTTC. V usage is TRBV19 and J usage is TRBJ2-4; D gene uncertain. The germline V gene encodes CDR1 LNHDA and CDR2 SQIVND (reference sequence). V lost 4 bases, J lost 1 base, and 11 bases lay in between. The CDR3 totals 15 residues. Variable domain in full (rest from reference TRBV19 and TRBJ2-4): DGGITQSPKYLFRKEGQNVTLSCEQNLNHDAMYWYRQDPGQGLRLIYYSQIVNDFQKGDIAEGYSVSREKKESFPLTVTSAQKNPTAFYLCASSTPLGAKNIQYFGAGTRLSVL.

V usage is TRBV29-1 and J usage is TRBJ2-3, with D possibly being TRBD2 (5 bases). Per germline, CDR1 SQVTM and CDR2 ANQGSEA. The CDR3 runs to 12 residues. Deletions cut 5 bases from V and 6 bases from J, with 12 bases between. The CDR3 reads CSVLRDSDTQYF. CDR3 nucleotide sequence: TGCAGCGTTCTCCGGGATAGCGATACGCAGTATTTT.

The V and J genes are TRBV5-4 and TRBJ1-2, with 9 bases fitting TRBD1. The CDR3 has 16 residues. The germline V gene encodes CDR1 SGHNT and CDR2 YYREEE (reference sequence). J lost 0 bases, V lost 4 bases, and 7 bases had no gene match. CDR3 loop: CASSGGTGSPNYGYTF. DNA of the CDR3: TGTGCCAGCAGCGGCGGGACAGGGAGCCCTAACTATGGCTACACCTTC.

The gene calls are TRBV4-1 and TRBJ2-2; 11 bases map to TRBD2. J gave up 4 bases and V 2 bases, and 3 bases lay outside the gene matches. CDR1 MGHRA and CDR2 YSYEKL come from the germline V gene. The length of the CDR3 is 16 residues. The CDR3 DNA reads TGCGCCAGCAGCCAACGTAGCGGGGGGGCCACCGGGGAGCTGTTTTTT. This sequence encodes CASSQRSGGATGELFF.

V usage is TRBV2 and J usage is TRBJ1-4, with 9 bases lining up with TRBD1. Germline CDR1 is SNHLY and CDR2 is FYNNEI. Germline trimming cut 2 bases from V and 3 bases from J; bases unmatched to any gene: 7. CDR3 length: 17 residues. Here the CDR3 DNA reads TGTGCCAGCAGTGAAAGAGGGACAGGGCTTTCTAATGAAAAACTGTTTTTT. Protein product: CASSERGTGLSNEKLFF.

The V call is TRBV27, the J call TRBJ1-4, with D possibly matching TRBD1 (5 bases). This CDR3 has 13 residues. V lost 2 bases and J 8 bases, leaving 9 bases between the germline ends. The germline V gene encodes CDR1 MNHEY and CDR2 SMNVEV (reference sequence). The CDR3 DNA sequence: TGTGCCAGCAGTTTACAGGGAGAAGAAAAACTGTTTTTT. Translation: CASSLQGEEKLFF.

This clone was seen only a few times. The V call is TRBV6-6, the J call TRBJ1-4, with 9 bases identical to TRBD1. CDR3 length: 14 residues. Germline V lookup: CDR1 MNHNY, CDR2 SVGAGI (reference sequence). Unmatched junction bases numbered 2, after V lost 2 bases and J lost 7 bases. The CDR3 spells CASSYPGQGEKLFF. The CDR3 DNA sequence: TGTGCCAGCAGTTACCCGGGACAGGGTGAAAAACTGTTTTTT.

The CDR3 bases are TGCGCCAGCAGCCAAGGGAGTAGCGGGGTAACGTTTTACAATGAGCAGTTCTTC. Protein: CASSQGSSGVTFYNEQFF. J is TRBJ2-1 and V is TRBV4-1; 8 bases agree with TRBD2. Per germline, CDR1 MGHRA and CDR2 YSYEKL. This CDR3 has 18 residues. V lost 1 base and J lost 4; bases outside the gene matches: 12.

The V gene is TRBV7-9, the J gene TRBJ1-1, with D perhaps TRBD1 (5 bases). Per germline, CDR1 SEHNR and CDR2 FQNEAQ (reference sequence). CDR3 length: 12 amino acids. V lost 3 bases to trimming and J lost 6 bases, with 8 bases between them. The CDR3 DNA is TGTGCCAGCAGCTTTGGGGGACCTGAAGCTTTCTTT. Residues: CASSFGGPEAFF.

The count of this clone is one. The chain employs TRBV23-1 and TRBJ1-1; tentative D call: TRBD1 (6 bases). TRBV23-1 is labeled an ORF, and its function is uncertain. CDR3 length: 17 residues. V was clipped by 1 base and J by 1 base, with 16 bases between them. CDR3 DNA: TGCGCCAGCAGTCAATACCGACCGGGACAAAAGAACACTGAAGCTTTCTTT. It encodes CASSQYRPGQKNTEAFF.

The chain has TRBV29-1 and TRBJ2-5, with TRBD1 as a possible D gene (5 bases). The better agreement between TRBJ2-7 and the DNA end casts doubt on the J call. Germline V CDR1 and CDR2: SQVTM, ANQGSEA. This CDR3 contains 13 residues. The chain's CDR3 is CSVEETADYEQYF. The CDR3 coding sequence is TGCAGCGTTGAAGAGACAGCAGACTACGAGCAGTACTTC.

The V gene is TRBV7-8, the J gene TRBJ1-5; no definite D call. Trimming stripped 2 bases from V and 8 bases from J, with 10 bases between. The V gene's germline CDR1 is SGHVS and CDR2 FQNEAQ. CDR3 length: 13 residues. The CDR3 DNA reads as TGTGCCAGCAGCTTACAAAACAGTAAGCCCCAGCATTTT. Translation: CASSLQNSKPQHF.

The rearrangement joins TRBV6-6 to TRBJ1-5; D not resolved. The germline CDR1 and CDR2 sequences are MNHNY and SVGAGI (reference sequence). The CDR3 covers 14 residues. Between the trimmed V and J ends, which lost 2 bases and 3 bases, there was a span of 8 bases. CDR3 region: CASSYEGVNQPQHF. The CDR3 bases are TGTGCCAGCAGTTACGAGGGTGTCAATCAGCCCCAGCATTTT.

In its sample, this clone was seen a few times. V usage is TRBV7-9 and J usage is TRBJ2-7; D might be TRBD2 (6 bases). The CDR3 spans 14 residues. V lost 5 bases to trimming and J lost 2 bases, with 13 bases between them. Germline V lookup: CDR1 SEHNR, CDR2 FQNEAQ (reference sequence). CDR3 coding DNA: TGTGCCAGCAGCCCCAGGGACTGGACCTACGAGCAGTACTTC. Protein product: CASSPRDWTYEQYF.

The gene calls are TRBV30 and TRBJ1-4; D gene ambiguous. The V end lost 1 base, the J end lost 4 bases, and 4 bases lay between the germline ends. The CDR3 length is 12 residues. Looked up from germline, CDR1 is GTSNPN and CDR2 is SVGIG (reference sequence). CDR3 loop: CAWSDGNEKLFF. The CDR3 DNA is TGTGCCTGGAGTGACGGTAATGAAAAACTGTTTTTT. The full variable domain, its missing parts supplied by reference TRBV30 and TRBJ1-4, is SQTIHQWPATLVQPVGSPLSLECTVEGTSNPNLYWYRQAAGRGLQLLFYSVGIGQISSEVPQNLSASRPQDRQFILSSKKLLLSDSGFYLCAWSDGNEKLFFGSGTQLSVL.